A selection of T cell receptor beta chains follows, all from one sample in a study of cytomegalovirus exposure and HLA in healthy donors. Assay used: immunoSEQ multiplex PCR; TCRdb lists only in-frame clones, some missing. This sample yields tens of thousands of clones, of which 75% to 90% are seen a single time; 6.5% belongs to the top ten. Sequenced sample: PBMCs. These receptors came from a human donor in good health. Each CDR3 is given with its conserved first and last residue. A D gene is named only where the DNA matches it firmly. A row's size may be missing; if present it is once, few, many or a size class.

J: TRBJ2-7; D: NA; size: NA; V: TRBV30; DNA: TGTGCCTGGAGTGTTGGCGGGTTTGATGAGCAGTACTTC; CDR3: CAWSVGGFDEQYF
J: TRBJ1-2; D: NA; size: NA; V: TRBV5-6; DNA: TGTGCCAGCAGCTCCCCTGGGGGGAGTTCGTGTGGCTACACCTTC; CDR3: CASSSPGGSSCGYTF
J: TRBJ2-7; D: TRBD1; size: once; V: TRBV6-5; DNA: TGTGCCAGCAGAGGGACAGGGGAGACCTACGAGCAGTACTTC; CDR3: CASRGTGETYEQYF
J: TRBJ2-5; D: TRBD1; size: few; V: TRBV7-9; DNA: TGTGCCAGCAGCTCCGGACAGGGTTTGAAAGAGACCCAGTACTTC; CDR3: CASSSGQGLKETQYF
J: TRBJ1-2; D: TRBD1; size: NA; V: TRBV4-1; DNA: TGCGCCAGCAGCCAGACAGGGGGAACTGGCTACACCTTC; CDR3: CASSQTGGTGYTF
J: TRBJ1-4; D: TRBD1; size: once; V: TRBV29-1; DNA: TGCAGCGTTGCTTGGGACAGGGGAGGAAAACTGTTTTTT; CDR3: CSVAWDRGGKLFF
J: TRBJ2-7; D: TRBD1; size: few; V: TRBV2; DNA: TGTGCCAGCCGACAGGGCCTAACCGATGGGCACGAGCAGTACTTC; CDR3: CASRQGLTDGHEQYF
J: TRBJ2-1; D: TRBD1; size: few; V: TRBV4-3; DNA: TGCGCCAGCAGCCAGGGACAGGACCCCTACAATGAGCAGTTCTTC; CDR3: CASSQGQDPYNEQFF
J: TRBJ1-4; D: NA; size: NA; V: TRBV7-8; DNA: TGTGCCAGCAGCTTAAAAGGGGTTTATAATGAAAAACTGTTTTTT; CDR3: CASSLKGVYNEKLFF
J: TRBJ2-3; D: NA; size: NA; V: TRBV6-6; DNA: TGTGCCAGCAGTTCCCTAAGTTACACAGATACGCAGTATTTT; CDR3: CASSSLSYTDTQYF
J: TRBJ1-1; D: TRBD1; size: NA; V: TRBV13; DNA: TGTGCCAGCAGCTTATTAACGGGACAGGGGGCGGTCACTGAAGCTTTCTTT; CDR3: CASSLLTGQGAVTEAFF
J: TRBJ2-5; D: TRBD1; size: NA; V: TRBV5-8; DNA: TGTGCCAGCAGCCGGGCAATGGGACAGCTACAAGAGACCCAGTACTTC; CDR3: CASSRAMGQLQETQYF
J: TRBJ1-2; D: NA; size: NA; V: TRBV9; DNA: TGTGCCAGCAGCGTAGACTTAGGAGGGAGCAATGGCTACACCTTC; CDR3: CASSVDLGGSNGYTF
J: TRBJ1-5; D: NA; size: NA; V: TRBV28; DNA: TGTGCCAGCAGCCTCGGGACACCCCCCCAGCATTTT; CDR3: CASSLGTPPQHF
J: TRBJ2-2; D: TRBD1; size: NA; V: TRBV5-1; DNA: TGCGCCAGCAGCTTAGGGACAGGGGGCACCGGGGAGCTGTTTTTT; CDR3: CASSLGTGGTGELFF
J: TRBJ2-5; D: TRBD2; size: NA; V: TRBV6-1; DNA: TGTGCCCACGCCCCGGGGGGGTGGGAGACCCAGTACTTC; CDR3: CAHAPGGWETQYF
J: TRBJ1-1; D: NA; size: few; V: TRBV6-1; DNA: TGTGCCAGCAGCATGAGGTGGGGGGACGGAGCTTTCTTT; CDR3: CASSMRWGDGAFF
J: TRBJ1-2; D: NA; size: NA; V: TRBV7-2; DNA: TGTGCCAGCAGCTTAGACACAGGAACCCACTATGGCTACACCTTC; CDR3: CASSLDTGTHYGYTF
J: TRBJ2-5; D: NA; size: once; V: TRBV5-1; DNA: TGCGCCAGCAGCTTAGGGGGGACTAAAGAGACCCAGTACTTC; CDR3: CASSLGGTKETQYF
J: TRBJ2-1; D: NA; size: NA; V: TRBV5-4; DNA: TGTGCCAGCAGCTTGGCCAGGGGCTCCTACAATGAGCAGTTCTTC; CDR3: CASSLARGSYNEQFF
J: TRBJ1-1; D: NA; size: NA; V: TRBV5-1; DNA: TGCGCCAGCCGGGCGGGGATGAACACTGAAGCTTTCTTT; CDR3: CASRAGMNTEAFF
J: TRBJ2-7; D: TRBD1; size: NA; V: TRBV11-3; DNA: TGTGCCAGCAGCCTCGGCGGCGGGACAGGCGGCGAGCAGTACTTC; CDR3: CASSLGGGTGGEQYF
J: TRBJ2-7; D: TRBD1; size: NA; V: TRBV7-2; DNA: TGTGCCAGCAGCTTAGCTGGACAGGCCGCCTACGAGCAGTACTTC; CDR3: CASSLAGQAAYEQYF
J: TRBJ2-7; D: NA; size: once; V: TRBV6-1; DNA: TGTGCCAGCAGCGCCACAGGGATCAGGAACGAGCAGTACTTC; CDR3: CASSATGIRNEQYF
J: TRBJ1-1; D: TRBD1; size: once; V: TRBV6-1; DNA: TGTGCCAGCAGTGGACGGGACAGGGCTTTTGAAGCTTTCTTT; CDR3: CASSGRDRAFEAFF
J: TRBJ2-1; D: NA; size: NA; V: TRBV27; DNA: TGTGCCAGCAGTTTGACTCCCAATGAGCAGTTCTTC; CDR3: CASSLTPNEQFF
J: TRBJ1-1; D: NA; size: NA; V: TRBV19; DNA: TGTGCCAGTAGGCACCGGGGGGGACCCAACACTGAAGCTTTCTTT; CDR3: CASRHRGGPNTEAFF
J: TRBJ2-7; D: NA; size: NA; V: TRBV2; DNA: TGTGCCAGCAGCCCGAGCCAAACGGGGTACGAGCAGTACTTC; CDR3: CASSPSQTGYEQYF
J: TRBJ1-1; D: TRBD1; size: many; V: TRBV7-6; DNA: TGTGCCAGCAGCCCCACAGGGGCCACTGAAGCTTTCTTT; CDR3: CASSPTGATEAFF